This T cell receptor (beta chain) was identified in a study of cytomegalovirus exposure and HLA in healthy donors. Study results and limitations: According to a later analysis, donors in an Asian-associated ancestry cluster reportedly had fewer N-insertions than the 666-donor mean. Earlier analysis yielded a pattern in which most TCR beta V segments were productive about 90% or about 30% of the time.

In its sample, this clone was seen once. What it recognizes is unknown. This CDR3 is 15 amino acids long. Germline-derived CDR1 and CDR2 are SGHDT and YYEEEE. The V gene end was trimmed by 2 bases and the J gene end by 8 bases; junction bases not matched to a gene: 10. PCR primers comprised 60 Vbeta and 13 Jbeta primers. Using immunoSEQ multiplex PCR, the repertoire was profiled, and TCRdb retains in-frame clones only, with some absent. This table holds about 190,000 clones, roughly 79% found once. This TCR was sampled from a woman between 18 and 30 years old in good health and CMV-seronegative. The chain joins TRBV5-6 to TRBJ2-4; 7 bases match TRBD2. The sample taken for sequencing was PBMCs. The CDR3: CASSFRGLRGDIQYF. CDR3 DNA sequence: TGTGCCAGCAGCTTTAGGGGACTCCGGGGGGACATTCAGTACTTC.